This T cell receptor beta chain was documented in a study of radiation and T cells in renal cell carcinoma. Study conclusions and caveats: Top tumor clonotypes rose in blood 2 weeks post-radiation, then contracted.

Regarding time point: blood 2 weeks post-SBRT. As to treatment: 15 Gy SBRT to primary tumor, nephrectomy 4 weeks later. Clear cell pathology was present in this patient's renal cell carcinoma. This clone showed up just once. Its antigen is unknown. The CDR3 consists of 11 residues. Looked up from germline, CDR1 is DFQATT and CDR2 is SNEGSKA (reference sequence). Germline trimming cut 6 bases from V and 11 bases from J; bases unmatched to any gene: 7. Produced via immunoSEQ multiplex PCR; TCRdb's table is partial and in-frame only. The table has about 120,000 clones, 81% seen once; the top ten hold approximately 6.3%.

This chain joins TRBV20-1 and TRBJ2-5; 9 nucleotides line up with TRBD1. The clonotype originates from a man aged 45-65 years with renal cell carcinoma. Sequenced material: blood, taken from a patient whose treatment included radiotherapy and nephrectomy. CDR3 protein: CSATGGGEQYF. CDR3 in DNA: TGCAGTGCCACAGGGGGCGGGGAGCAGTACTTC.